Listed below are T cell receptor beta chains from one sample, sequenced in a study of shared T cell receptors in the human thymus. Generated by immunoSEQ multiplex PCR, the TCRdb table keeps only in-frame clones and is missing some. The sample includes hundreds of thousands of clones, approximately 85% seen only once; the top ten take roughly 0.01%. This sample also appeared in a second study, on human thymus T cells.

The specimen was thymocytes. These receptors all stem from a girl less than two years old with a congenital heart defect. Each CDR3 is given with its conserved first and last residue. A D gene is named only where the DNA matches it firmly.

length: 19
V: TRBV9
D: TRBD1
J: TRBJ1-1
CDR3: CASTPGPDQGARFSTEAFF

length: 14
V: TRBV6-5
D: TRBD2
J: TRBJ2-3
CDR3: CASSQGLLTDTQYF

length: 17
V: TRBV5-4
D: TRBD2
J: TRBJ2-2
CDR3: CASSRTGLAVNTGELFF

length: 14
V: TRBV5-1
D: NA
J: TRBJ2-7
CDR3: CASSQRQTSYEQYF

length: 21
V: TRBV4-1
D: TRBD2
J: TRBJ2-3
CDR3: CASSQAPIRYSGGNYTDTQYF

length: 15
V: TRBV6-1
D: TRBD2
J: TRBJ2-1
CDR3: CASSSERGGYNEQFF

length: 14
V: TRBV27
D: NA
J: TRBJ2-1
CDR3: CASSLNRAYNEQFF

length: 19
V: TRBV11-2
D: TRBD1
J: TRBJ1-6
CDR3: CASSLSAPFIPGGNSPLHF

length: 14
V: TRBV6-4
D: TRBD2
J: TRBJ2-3
CDR3: CASSDGLAGGTQYF

length: 14
V: TRBV6-6
D: TRBD1
J: TRBJ2-7
CDR3: CASSYEGDRGPPDF

length: 13
V: TRBV28
D: NA
J: TRBJ1-2
CDR3: CASRIDRSYGYTF

length: 14
V: TRBV18
D: NA
J: TRBJ1-1
CDR3: CASSPSDRNTEAFF

length: 16
V: TRBV12-5
D: TRBD1
J: TRBJ1-2
CDR3: CASGLSRYKTGNGYTF

length: 15
V: TRBV18
D: TRBD1
J: TRBJ2-5
CDR3: CASSPSGTGEETQYF

length: 17
V: TRBV18
D: NA
J: TRBJ1-3
CDR3: CASSPPYSQEAGNTIYF

length: 18
V: TRBV28
D: TRBD1
J: TRBJ2-7
CDR3: CASSGDRPNPISAYEQYF

length: 13
V: TRBV6-5
D: TRBD1
J: TRBJ1-1
CDR3: CASSYAGGIQAFF

length: 14
V: TRBV6-1
D: NA
J: TRBJ1-5
CDR3: CASSIRSCHQPQHF

length: 15
V: TRBV4-3
D: TRBD1
J: TRBJ1-2
CDR3: CASSQGGTGTYGYTF

length: 13
V: TRBV10-1
D: NA
J: TRBJ1-1
CDR3: CASRVRQILEAFF

length: 12
V: TRBV2
D: NA
J: TRBJ1-5
CDR3: CASSAENQPQHF

length: 13
V: TRBV5-1
D: NA
J: TRBJ2-7
CDR3: CASSLDPSYEQYF

length: 15
V: TRBV27
D: NA
J: TRBJ2-7
CDR3: CASSPTGTRAYEQYF

length: 16
V: TRBV10-2
D: NA
J: TRBJ1-2
CDR3: CASMRGRIWLFHGYTF

length: 15
V: TRBV5-1
D: TRBD1
J: TRBJ1-1
CDR3: CASRYGDRGITEAFF

length: 18
V: TRBV6-1
D: TRBD1
J: TRBJ1-1
CDR3: CASSESPGTGSWGTEAFF

length: 11
V: TRBV20-1
D: NA
J: TRBJ2-7
CDR3: CSARQDYEQYF

length: 17
V: TRBV7-9
D: TRBD1
J: TRBJ1-3
CDR3: CASSLADRGLFGNTIYF

length: 14
V: TRBV5-1
D: NA
J: TRBJ2-5
CDR3: CASSKTVHQETQYF

length: 14
V: TRBV6-5
D: TRBD1
J: TRBJ1-6
CDR3: CASRTGTVNSPLHF

length: 14
V: TRBV6-1
D: NA
J: TRBJ1-2
CDR3: CASSESPGRVGYTF

length: 16
V: TRBV4-1
D: TRBD1
J: TRBJ1-2
CDR3: CASSQAAVPGGYGYTF

length: 16
V: TRBV27
D: TRBD1
J: TRBJ2-7
CDR3: CASSPDRGAVEYEQYF

length: 14
V: TRBV29-1
D: TRBD2
J: TRBJ2-1
CDR3: CSVRPSGGAGEQFF

length: 15
V: TRBV2
D: TRBD1
J: TRBJ1-5
CDR3: CASSIYRGVNQPQHF

length: 20
V: TRBV27
D: NA
J: TRBJ1-2
CDR3: CASSFSRKPRGSRSRYGYTF

length: 16
V: TRBV30
D: TRBD1
J: TRBJ1-2
CDR3: CAWSVQGGHPFYGYTF

length: 16
V: TRBV7-9
D: NA
J: TRBJ2-2
CDR3: CASSLAPSGNTGELFF

length: 16
V: TRBV18
D: TRBD2
J: TRBJ2-3
CDR3: CASSPLAGVARDTQYF

length: 18
V: TRBV14
D: TRBD1
J: TRBJ1-2
CDR3: CASSQENPQLGTGTRYTF

length: 13
V: TRBV7-9
D: NA
J: TRBJ1-4
CDR3: CASTQATNEKLFF

length: 11
V: TRBV5-1
D: NA
J: TRBJ2-1
CDR3: CASSPAMEGFF

length: 17
V: TRBV7-2
D: TRBD1
J: TRBJ2-7
CDR3: CASSGRLGGTGVYEQYF

length: 16
V: TRBV9
D: TRBD1
J: TRBJ2-2
CDR3: CASSTRTGPNTGELFF

length: 15
V: TRBV6-5
D: NA
J: TRBJ1-1
CDR3: CASSYSRFRNTEAFF

length: 17
V: TRBV28
D: TRBD1
J: TRBJ1-5
CDR3: CASSSGGKQGHNQPQHF

length: 13
V: TRBV5-1
D: NA
J: TRBJ1-4
CDR3: CASSPRVEGELFF

length: 14
V: TRBV5-1
D: TRBD1
J: TRBJ1-2
CDR3: CASSTYRGLDGYTF